This T cell receptor (beta chain) was obtained from a study of cytotoxic CD8 clonotypes in ibrutinib-treated CLL. Repertoires were generated with immunoSEQ multiplex PCR, while TCRdb's copy carries only in-frame clones and drops some. The data contain approximately 91,000 clones, roughly 77% of them seen just once; the ten biggest clones take up more than 4.5%. This CDR3 comprises 14 residues. Germline CDR1 SGHRS, CDR2 YFSETQ. V was clipped by 4 bases and J by 0 bases, with 8 bases between them. The TCR was taken from a human donor with chronic lymphocytic leukemia. This specimen consisted of PBMCs, obtained after 12 months of ibrutinib treatment. J is TRBJ1-3 and V is TRBV5-1; weak D call: TRBD1 (5 bases). As DNA, the CDR3 is TGCGCCAGCAGCCCTGACAGCTCTGGAAACACCATATATTTT. Translating it yields CASSPDSSGNTIYF.